These 28 T cell receptor beta chains were all obtained from the same sample, sequenced in a study of tissue T cells after allogeneic stem cell transplantation. Produced via immunoSEQ multiplex PCR; TCRdb's table is partial and in-frame only. The sample lists 48,000 or so clones, nearly 75% occurring once. The source material was sorted cells pooled from one or two spleens. The source of these receptors is a pool of C57BL/6 mice in good health.

Concerning this clone itself: Germline and genes: mouse. The read ends 1 residue shy of where the CDR3 ends; the end is completed using the germline J gene. The chain is built from TRBV12-1 and TRBJ2-5, with TRBD2 matching over 8 bases. In germline, CDR1 is SGHSN, CDR2 HYEKVE. The CDR3 covers 14 residues. Losses at the gene ends were 0 bases for V and 6 bases for J; bases not matched to a gene: 4. The CDR3 bases that were read are TGTGCCAGCTCTCTCGGGACTGGTGGGGACACCCAGTAC. It yields the protein CASSLGTGGDTQY. In full, the CDR3 reads CASSLGTGGDTQYF.

With regard to this clone: These gene names are mouse names. Sequencing ends 1 residue short of the CDR3 end; the germline J gene provides the rest. The chain has TRBV3 and TRBJ2-3, with unresolved D. Germline V CDR1 and CDR2: SNHLY, FYNGKV (reference sequence). V lost 2 bases and J lost 4, with 1 base in between. The CDR3 totals 11 residues. The CDR3 DNA, read in part, is TGTGCCAGCAGCTTAACAGAAACGCTGTAT. Translated, it gives CASSLTETLY. The CDR3 in its entirety is CASSLTETLYF. Full variable domain (missing parts from reference TRBV3 and TRBJ2-3): GPKVLQIPSHQIIDMGQMVTLNCDPVSNHLYFYWYKQILGQQMEFLVNFYNGKVMEKSKLFKDQFSVERPDGSYFTLKIQPTALEDSAVYFCASSLTETLYFGSGTRLTVL.

A note on this clone: Germline and genes: mouse. Read sequence stops 1 residue before the CDR3 end, and the germline J gene provides the missing end. The chain couples TRBV15 to TRBJ2-7, with 7 bases fitting TRBD1. Trimming took 6 bases from V and 0 from J; bases not matched to a gene: 5. Germline loops: CDR1 SGHND, CDR2 FRSKSL. The CDR3 length is 14 residues. The covered CDR3 bases are TGTGCCAGCAGCCTGGGACAGAGCTCCTATGAACAGTAC. Its protein product is CASSLGQSSYEQY. The CDR3 reads in full as CASSLGQSSYEQYF.

Details on this clone: All gene names here are mouse names. The read ends 1 residue shy of where the CDR3 ends; the end is completed using the germline J gene. V gene TRBV15 combines with J gene TRBJ2-4; 11 positions match TRBD1. CDR3 size: 17 residues. CDR1 is SGHND, CDR2 FRSKSL, per germline. Unmatched junction bases numbered 4, after V lost 2 bases and J lost 0 bases. The sequenced CDR3 bases are TGTGCCAGCAGTTTACGGGACAGGGGGGTTAGTCAAAACACCTTGTAC. It yields the protein CASSLRDRGVSQNTLY. The CDR3 reads in full as CASSLRDRGVSQNTLYF. Full variable domain (outside the CDR3, taken from reference TRBV15 and TRBJ2-4): DAGVTQTPRHEVAEKGQTIILKCEPVSGHNDLFWYRQTKIQGLELLSYFRSKSLMEDGGAFKDRFKAEMLNSSFSTLKIQPTEPKDSAVYLCASSLRDRGVSQNTLYFGAGTRLSVL.

A note on this clone: All gene names here are mouse names. The read ends 1 residue early relative to the CDR3; the germline J gene fills the gap. The chain recombines TRBV29 with TRBJ2-3; D not certain. The ends were cut back, 3 bases at V and 2 bases at J, with 0 bases in the middle. Germline lookup yields CDR1 MSHET and CDR2 SYDVDS. This CDR3 comprises 11 residues. The CDR3 region is CASSFAETLYF. The sequenced part of the CDR3 DNA is TGTGCTAGCAGTTTTGCAGAAACGCTGTAT.

Notes on this clone: Genes and germline are mouse. The read terminates 1 residue ahead of where the CDR3 ends, so the germline J gene completes it. The chain combines TRBV3 with TRBJ1-4, with D possibly matching TRBD1 (6 bases). V lost 4 bases and J 6 bases, leaving 12 bases between the germline ends. This CDR3 has 14 residues. CDR1 and CDR2 (germline): SNHLY, FYNGKV (reference sequence). The part of the CDR3 DNA that was read is TGTGCCAGCAGCTATGCAGGGGTGGACGAAAGATTATTT. Translation gives CASSYAGVDERLF. The full CDR3 reads CASSYAGVDERLFF.

On this clone itself: Gene and germline names: mouse. CDR3 bases read: TGTGCCAGCAGTTGGGACAGGGGGTATGCTGAGCAGTTC. Its protein product is CASSWDRGYAEQF. The complete CDR3 sequence is CASSWDRGYAEQFF. The chain has TRBV15 and TRBJ2-1; 11 bases fit TRBD1. The DNA ends 1 residue before the CDR3 does, and the rest of the CDR3 is filled in from the germline J gene. Per germline, CDR1 SGHND and CDR2 FRSKSL. V shed 4 bases, J shed 4 bases, and the junction held 0 bases outside the gene matches. This CDR3 spans 14 amino acids. Full variable domain (rest looked up from reference TRBV15 and TRBJ2-1): DAGVTQTPRHEVAEKGQTIILKCEPVSGHNDLFWYRQTKIQGLELLSYFRSKSLMEDGGAFKDRFKAEMLNSSFSTLKIQPTEPKDSAVYLCASSWDRGYAEQFFGPGTRLTVL.

A word on this clone: The gene names here belong to mouse. The read ends 1 residue shy of where the CDR3 ends; the end is completed using the germline J gene. This CDR3 is also generated by other DNA sequences in the sample. The chain joins TRBV20 to TRBJ2-1; 10 positions match TRBD2. The CDR3 is 15 amino acids. With 0 bases clipped from V and 7 bases from J, the junction kept 6 bases outside the gene matches. Looked up from germline, CDR1 is GFQATS and CDR2 is STVNSAI. The part of the CDR3 DNA that was read is TGTGGTGCTAGGGATCCTGGGGGGGCTCGGGCTGAGCAGTTC. Protein product: CGARDPGGARAEQF. The complete CDR3 sequence is CGARDPGGARAEQFF.

As regards this clone: Gene names are the mouse ones. The read halts 1 residue ahead of the CDR3 end, with the missing end drawn from the germline J gene. This chain links TRBV16 with TRBJ2-4; tentatively, D is TRBD2 (7 bases). With 2 bases removed from V and 0 bases from J, the gap between germline ends came to 9 bases. The germline V gene encodes CDR1 SGHSA and CDR2 FRNQAP. CDR3 length equals 15 residues. The DNA read from the CDR3 is TGTGCAAGCAGCTTACTGGGGGCTAGTCAAAACACCTTGTAC. Encoded protein: CASSLLGASQNTLY. The whole CDR3 region reads CASSLLGASQNTLYF.

A word on this clone: Any gene name here is a mouse gene name. The read ends 1 residue before the CDR3 terminus; that terminus is restored from the germline J gene. The V call is TRBV13-3, the J call TRBJ1-2; D is possibly TRBD1 (6 bases). Deletions cut 4 bases from V and 1 base from J, with 11 bases between. The CDR3 covers 14 residues. The germline CDR1 and CDR2 sequences are NNHDY and SYVADS. The DNA read from the CDR3 is TGTGCCAGCAGTCCGGGACAAAAAAACTCCGACTACACC. It yields the protein CASSPGQKNSDYT. The full CDR3 reads CASSPGQKNSDYTF.

Only one count was recorded for this clone. The germline and genes are mouse ones. The read finishes 1 residue shy of the CDR3 end, and the germline J gene is used to complete it. V is TRBV19 and J is TRBJ2-3, with 9 bases matching TRBD2. V lost 6 bases to trimming and J lost 0 bases; unmatched junction nucleotides: 2. Germline V gives CDR1 FNHDT, CDR2 SITEND (reference sequence). This CDR3 is 14 amino acids long. The CDR3 here is CASKTGGSAETLYF. The CDR3 DNA, read in part, is TGTGCCAGCAAGACTGGGGGTAGTGCAGAAACGCTGTAT.

A note on this clone: Gene names are mouse gene names. With the read ending 1 residue before the CDR3 end, the germline J gene is used to fill in that end. This sequence joins TRBV13-3 and TRBJ2-5; D is ambiguous. The CDR3 is made up of 13 amino acids. Germline values: CDR1 NNHDY, CDR2 SYVADS. V was pared by 2 bases and J by 0 bases, with 4 bases between. The part of the CDR3 DNA that was read is TGTGCCAGCAGTGAAGGCAACCAAGACACCCAGTAC. The encoded protein is CASSEGNQDTQY. The entire CDR3 reads CASSEGNQDTQYF.

Concerning this clone itself: Here the gene names and germline are mouse. Sequencing ends 1 residue short of the CDR3 end; the germline J gene provides the rest. The chain couples TRBV13-1 to TRBJ2-1, with TRBD1 identical over 7 bases. In germline, CDR1 is NSHNY, CDR2 SYGAGN. V trimming: 1 base; J trimming: 8 bases; junction bases outside the gene matches: 3. The CDR3 has 13 amino acids. The DNA read from the CDR3 is TGTGCCAGCAGTGATAACAGGGGCTCTGAGCAGTTC. It is translated as CASSDNRGSEQF. The entire CDR3 protein reads CASSDNRGSEQFF.

Notes on this clone: Genes here carry mouse names. The read stops 1 residue short of the end of the CDR3; the missing end is completed from the germline J gene. This chain joins TRBV19 and TRBJ1-6, with D possibly TRBD1 on 6 matching bases. TRBJ1-6 is reported as an ORF; its role is uncertain. Germline CDR1 is FNHDT and CDR2 is SITEND (reference sequence). This CDR3 is 16 amino acids long. The V gene lost 3 bases and the J gene lost 0 bases, with 10 bases spanning the gap. CDR3 bases read: TGTGCCAGCAGTAACTACAGGGATTCCTATAATTCGCCCCTCTAC. Translating it yields CASSNYRDSYNSPLY. Given in full, the CDR3 is CASSNYRDSYNSPLYF.

As regards this clone: Germline and genes here are mouse. Partial CDR3 DNA: TGTGCCAGCAGCCAACCGCTGGGGGGTGCAGAAACGCTGTAT. This translates into CASSQPLGGAETLY. The entire CDR3 protein is CASSQPLGGAETLYF. The chain uses TRBV5 and TRBJ2-3; 7 bases agree with TRBD2. The sequence runs out 1 residue before the end of the CDR3; the remainder is reconstructed from the germline J gene. Germline-derived CDR1 and CDR2 are LGHNA and YNLKQL (reference sequence). The CDR3 is 15 residues long. Unmatched junction bases numbered 3, after V lost 2 bases and J lost 1 base.

The count of this clone is one. Gene names and germline match the mouse. The CDR3 loop is CASGTRLGQNTLYF. CDR3 DNA, as far as it was read: TGTGCCAGCGGTACCCGACTTGGCCAAAACACCTTGTAC. This chain uses TRBV13-2 with TRBJ2-4; D remains ambiguous. The read stops 1 residue short of the end of the CDR3; the missing end is completed from the germline J gene. V was trimmed by 4 bases and J by 3 bases, leaving 12 bases between them. Germline lookup yields CDR1 NNHNN and CDR2 SYGAGS (reference sequence). This CDR3 spans 14 amino acids.

To note about this clone: Gene labels here are mouse ones. Partial CDR3 DNA: TGTGCCAGCAGTCCAGAAAATTCGCCCCTCTAC. Its translation is CASSPENSPLY. The full CDR3 protein is CASSPENSPLYF. The chain is built from TRBV24 and TRBJ1-6; D is unclear. Read data end 1 residue before the CDR3 end; the end is taken from the germline J gene. TRBJ1-6 has ORF status, its function being uncertain. This CDR3 is built from 12 residues. The germline V and J ends were trimmed by 4 bases and 7 bases, with 5 bases remaining between them. CDR1 is KGHTA, CDR2 FRNEEI, per germline.

This clone occurred a few times. Here the gene names and germline are mouse. The CDR3 extends 1 residue past the end of the read, so its final part is completed from the germline J gene. The chain recombines TRBV31 with TRBJ2-7; 8 nucleotides agree with TRBD2. Trimming cost V 0 bases and J 3 bases; bases outside gene matches: 4. Germline V CDR1 and CDR2: GKSSPN, SITVG. The CDR3 has 14 residues. The DNA read from the CDR3 is TGTGCCTGGAGTCTACCTGGGGGGAACTATGAACAGTAC. It translates to CAWSLPGGNYEQY. The whole CDR3 sequence reads CAWSLPGGNYEQYF. The full variable domain, rest sourced from reference TRBV31 and TRBJ2-7, is AQTIHQWPVAEIKAVGSPLSLGCTIKGKSSPNLYWYWQATGGTLQQLFYSITVGQVESVVQLNLSASRPKDDQFILSTEKLLLSHSGFYLCAWSLPGGNYEQYFGPGTRLTVL.

Concerning this clone itself: Mouse gene names and germline throughout. The missing CDR3 end, 1 residue past where the read stops, is filled in from the germline J gene. The V gene is TRBV16, the J gene TRBJ1-5, with a possible D match to TRBD1 (6 bases). CDR1 and CDR2 from the germline V gene are SGHSA and FRNQAP. Trimming cost V 0 bases and J 3 bases, with 12 bases left between them. There are 16 residues in the CDR3. The CDR3 loop is CASSLEQGGGNQAPLF. Partial CDR3 DNA: TGTGCAAGCAGCTTAGAACAGGGAGGGGGCAACCAGGCTCCGCTT.

Details on this clone: Germline and genes here are mouse. The DNA ends 1 residue before the CDR3 does, and the rest of the CDR3 is filled in from the germline J gene. This chain links TRBV24 with TRBJ2-3; 7 bases are shared with TRBD1. Germline-derived CDR1 and CDR2 are KGHTA and FRNEEI. J gave up 1 base and V 9 bases, and 1 base lay outside the gene matches. The CDR3 spans 12 residues. The sequenced part of the CDR3 DNA is TGTGCCAGGACAGGGTGTGCAGAAACGCTGTAT. Its protein product is CARTGCAETLY. The full CDR3 protein reads CARTGCAETLYF.

Note on this clone: Gene names denote mouse genes. The read terminates 1 residue ahead of where the CDR3 ends, so the germline J gene completes it. The chain couples TRBV4 to TRBJ1-2; D is undetermined. The CDR3 is 13 amino acids. Trimming cost V 8 bases and J 1 base, with 11 bases left between them. CDR1 and CDR2 (germline): LGHDT, YNNKQL (reference sequence). The part of the CDR3 DNA that was read is TGTGCCAGCGGCCCTCACAAAAACTCCGACTACACC. Its protein is CASGPHKNSDYT. The entire CDR3 is CASGPHKNSDYTF.

A remark on this clone: Gene names are the mouse ones. The read terminates 1 residue before the CDR3 end, so the remaining end is supplied by the germline J gene. The chain couples TRBV31 to TRBJ1-3; D is undetermined. Trimming left V 0 bases short and J 0 bases short, with 6 bases between. CDR3 length equals 14 residues. Germline V CDR1 and CDR2: GKSSPN, SITVG. The CDR3 loop is CAWSLWGSGNTLYF. The part of the CDR3 DNA that was read is TGTGCCTGGAGTCTATGGGGTTCTGGAAATACGCTCTAT. The full variable domain, in which reference TRBV31 and TRBJ1-3 provide the parts outside the CDR3, is AQTIHQWPVAEIKAVGSPLSLGCTIKGKSSPNLYWYWQATGGTLQQLFYSITVGQVESVVQLNLSASRPKDDQFILSTEKLLLSHSGFYLCAWSLWGSGNTLYFGEGSRLIVV.

Turning to this clone: Gene and germline names: mouse. The read ends 1 residue shy of where the CDR3 ends; the end is completed using the germline J gene. This chain links TRBV3 with TRBJ2-3; 10 bases are shared with TRBD2. The junction had 3 bases not matched to a gene; V was cut back by 3 bases and J by 0 bases. CDR3 length equals 16 residues. From germline, CDR1 is SNHLY and CDR2 FYNGKV (reference sequence). CDR3 bases read: TGTGCCAGCAGCTTGGGACTGGGGACTAGTGCAGAAACGCTGTAT. Translated: CASSLGLGTSAETLY. The full CDR3 protein is CASSLGLGTSAETLYF.

In the case of this clone: The gene names here belong to mouse. The read ends 1 residue before the CDR3 terminus; that terminus is restored from the germline J gene. The chain combines TRBV26 with TRBJ1-2; 7 positions agree with TRBD1. V dropped 4 bases and J dropped 3; count of bases not matched to a gene: 2. CDR3 size: 13 residues. The germline CDR1 and CDR2 sequences are KGHPV and FQNQEV (reference sequence). The CDR3 DNA, read in part, is TGTGCCAGCAGTCGCACAGGGGACTCCGACTACACC. This encodes CASSRTGDSDYT. The CDR3 as a whole reads CASSRTGDSDYTF.

Comment on this clone: Germline and genes: mouse. The read stops 1 residue short of the end of the CDR3; the missing end is completed from the germline J gene. The chain links TRBV13-2 to TRBJ1-3, with D hard to call. Looked up from germline, CDR1 is NNHNN and CDR2 is SYGAGS (reference sequence). The V and J ends lost 2 bases and 0 bases respectively, with 9 bases between them. The CDR3 consists of 15 residues. The chain's CDR3 is CASGDNRFSGNTLYF. The CDR3 DNA, read in part, is TGTGCCAGCGGTGACAACAGATTTTCTGGAAATACGCTCTAT.

On this clone: Gene names are the mouse ones. The read ends 1 residue early relative to the CDR3; the germline J gene fills the gap. The chain has TRBV31 and TRBJ2-1, with TRBD2 identical over 14 bases. This CDR3 contains 16 residues. The V gene's germline CDR1 is GKSSPN and CDR2 SITVG. The ends lost 3 bases at V and 5 bases at J; junction bases unmatched: 6. CDR3 loop: CAWSRDWGGADAEQFF. The CDR3 DNA, read in part, is TGTGCCTGGAGCCGGGACTGGGGGGGCGCAGATGCTGAGCAGTTC.

A word on this clone: Here the gene names and germline are mouse. Incomplete CDR3 DNA: TGTGCCAGCGGCGTCCAAGACACCCAGTAC. Translating gives CASGVQDTQY. The CDR3 as a whole reads CASGVQDTQYF. The chain combines TRBV13-2 with TRBJ2-5; D not resolved. The read ends 1 residue shy of where the CDR3 ends; the end is completed using the germline J gene. In germline, CDR1 is NNHNN, CDR2 SYGAGS (reference sequence). V was trimmed by 5 bases and J by 2 bases, leaving 3 bases between them. The CDR3 extends over 11 amino acids.

As concerns this clone: All gene names here are mouse names. The observed sequence ends 1 residue before the CDR3 terminus, with the missing tail filled in from the germline J gene. V usage is TRBV13-2 and J usage is TRBJ2-4, with TRBD1 identical over 7 bases. This CDR3 spans 15 amino acids. V was pared by 5 bases and J by 0 bases, with 6 bases of the junction left unmatched. The germline gives CDR1 NNHNN, CDR2 SYGAGS (reference sequence). The DNA read from the CDR3 is TGTGCCAGCGGGGGGACAGCCTCTAGTCAAAACACCTTGTAC. Its protein is CASGGTASSQNTLY. The whole CDR3 reads CASGGTASSQNTLYF.